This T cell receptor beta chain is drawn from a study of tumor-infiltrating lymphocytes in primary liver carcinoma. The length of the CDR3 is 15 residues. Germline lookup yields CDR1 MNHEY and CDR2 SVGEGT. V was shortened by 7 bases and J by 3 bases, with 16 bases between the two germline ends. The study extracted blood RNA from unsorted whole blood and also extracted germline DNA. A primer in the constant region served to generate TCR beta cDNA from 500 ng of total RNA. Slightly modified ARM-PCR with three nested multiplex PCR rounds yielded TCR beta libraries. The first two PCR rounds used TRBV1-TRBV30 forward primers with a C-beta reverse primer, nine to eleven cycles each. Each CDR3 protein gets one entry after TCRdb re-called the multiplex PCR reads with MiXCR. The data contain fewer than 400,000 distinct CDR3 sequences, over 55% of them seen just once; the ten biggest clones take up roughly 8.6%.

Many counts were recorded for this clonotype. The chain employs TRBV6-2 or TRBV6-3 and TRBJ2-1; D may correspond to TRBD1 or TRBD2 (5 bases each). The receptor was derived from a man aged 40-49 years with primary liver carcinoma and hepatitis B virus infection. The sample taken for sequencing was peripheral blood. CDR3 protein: CASTKRTGLYNEQFF. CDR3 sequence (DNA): TGTGCCAGCACCAAGCGGACGGGGCTCTACAATGAGCAGTTCTTC.